These 20 T cell receptor beta chains originate from one sample sequenced in a study of shared clonotypes between healthy human individuals. The repertoire was sequenced with immunoSEQ multiplex PCR; TCRdb's copy has only in-frame clones and lacks some. Here the sample spans 630,000 or so clones, about 98% being singletons. Terminally differentiated effector memory CD45RA+ cells were left out of the naive CD8 fraction, which was CD45RO-negative and positively selected for CCR7. Specimen: naive CD8+ T cells sorted from blood. The receptors shown here come from a man younger than 45 in good health.

V is TRBV2 and J is TRBJ2-1, with 14 bases lining up with TRBD2. CDR1 and CDR2 (germline): SNHLY, FYNNEI. The CDR3 length is 18 residues. V trimming: 10 bases; J trimming: 4 bases; junction bases outside the gene matches: 15. Written as DNA, the CDR3 is TGTGCCATCCCCACCGGGACTAGCGGGAGAGGGTCTTACAATGAGCAGTTCTTC. This encodes CAIPTGTSGRGSYNEQFF.

The V gene is TRBV11-2, the J gene TRBJ2-1; possibly TRBD1 for D (6 bases). The CDR3 totals 17 residues. V was trimmed by 0 bases and J by 4 bases, leaving 16 bases between them. Germline CDR1 and CDR2: SGHAT and FQNNGV. CDR3 sequence reads: CASSLEAPSTGYNEQFF. DNA for the CDR3: TGTGCCAGCAGCTTAGAGGCCCCGTCGACAGGTTACAATGAGCAGTTCTTC.

This chain connects TRBV15 to TRBJ2-1; weak D call: TRBD2 (5 bases). V lost 6 bases and J 5 bases, leaving 20 bases between the germline ends. Germline assignment: CDR1 LNHNV and CDR2 YYDKDF (reference sequence). CDR3 length: 16 residues. The CDR3 DNA is TGTGCCACCAGTCCGGGCGAAACTAGTTTCAACAATGAGCAGTTCTTC. Protein product: CATSPGETSFNNEQFF.

V gene TRBV9 combines with J gene TRBJ2-3, with 7 positions matching TRBD2. The ends lost 1 base at V and 0 bases at J; junction bases unmatched: 2. CDR1 is SGDLS and CDR2 is YYNGEE in the germline V gene. This CDR3 contains 15 residues. As DNA, the CDR3 is TGTGCCAGCAGCGTAAAGGGACTAAGCACAGATACGCAGTATTTT. Its protein is CASSVKGLSTDTQYF.

The CDR3 spells CASSLTGTPRYNEQFF. The CDR3 DNA reads as TGTGCCAGCAGTTTAACCGGGACACCTAGATACAATGAGCAGTTCTTC. V gene TRBV7-9 combines with J gene TRBJ2-1; maybe TRBD1 (6 bases). The CDR3 covers 16 residues. Germline V CDR1 and CDR2: SEHNR, FQNEAQ (reference sequence). V was clipped by 6 bases and J by 4 bases, with 19 bases between them.

CDR3 amino acids: CAGGDRTDTQYF. CDR3 coding DNA: TGTGCCGGGGGAGACCGCACAGATACGCAGTATTTT. The chain is built from TRBV28 and TRBJ2-3, with D tentatively TRBD1 or TRBD2 (5 bases each). The V and J ends lost 11 bases and 1 base respectively, with 10 bases between them. The germline V gene has CDR1 MDHEN and CDR2 SYDVKM. The CDR3 contains 12 residues.

The chain employs TRBV29-1 and TRBJ2-3; TRBD2 matches at 10 bases. Germline values: CDR1 SQVTM, CDR2 ANQGSEA. This CDR3 is built from 18 residues. Losses at the gene ends were 3 bases for V and 2 bases for J; bases not matched to a gene: 14. The CDR3 loop reads CSVEPLLGLAEITDTQYF. The CDR3 nucleotides are TGCAGCGTTGAGCCCCTGCTCGGACTAGCGGAGATCACAGATACGCAGTATTTT.

The chain employs TRBV5-4 and TRBJ1-3, with D possibly being TRBD1 (5 bases). This CDR3 contains 15 residues. With 2 bases removed from V and 3 bases from J, the gap between germline ends came to 12 bases. Germline V gene sequence: CDR1 SGHNT, CDR2 YYREEE (reference sequence). CDR3 nucleotides: TGTGCCAGCAGCTTTGGCAGGGCAATTGGAAACACCATATATTTT. This translates into CASSFGRAIGNTIYF.

The chain combines TRBV7-9 with TRBJ2-5; no reliable D call. This CDR3 has 14 amino acids. Germline CDR1 SEHNR, CDR2 FQNEAQ (reference sequence). The V and J ends lost 2 bases and 4 bases respectively, with 11 bases between them. As DNA, the CDR3 is TGTGCCAGCAGCTTATTCGGCTCGTCAGAGACCCAGTACTTC. Its translation is CASSLFGSSETQYF.

The genes are TRBV29-1 and TRBJ2-5, with 13 bases fitting TRBD2. CDR1 is SQVTM, CDR2 ANQGSEA, per germline. This CDR3 is 15 amino acids long. Trimming cost V 1 base and J 5 bases; bases outside gene matches: 4. The DNA of the CDR3 is TGCAGCGTTGAAGGGACTAGCGGGAGTTTGGAGACCCAGTACTTC. Translated: CSVEGTSGSLETQYF.

This chain uses TRBV7-9 with TRBJ1-1, with D tentatively TRBD1 (6 bases). The CDR3 consists of 12 residues. V was clipped by 5 bases and J by 6 bases, with 10 bases between them. From germline, CDR1 is SEHNR and CDR2 FQNEAQ (reference sequence). The CDR3 DNA reads TGTGCCAGCAGCCCACAGGGCTCTGAAGCTTTCTTT. Translated, it gives CASSPQGSEAFF. The complete variable domain, with remaining parts taken from reference TRBV7-9 and TRBJ1-1, reads DTGVSQNPRHKITKRGQNVTFRCDPISEHNRLYWYRQTLGQGPEFLTYFQNEAQLEKSRLLSDRFSAERPKGSFSTLEIQRTEQGDSAMYLCASSPQGSEAFFGQGTRLTVV.

The chain is built from TRBV12-5 and TRBJ2-1; 12 bases are shared with TRBD2. There are 16 residues in the CDR3. V dropped 6 bases and J dropped 5; count of bases not matched to a gene: 8. Germline assignment: CDR1 LGHNT and CDR2 FRNRAP. The CDR3 sequence is CASGLWTSGVHNEQFF. The CDR3 region has the DNA TGTGCTAGTGGGCTCTGGACTAGCGGGGTTCACAATGAGCAGTTCTTC.

This chain links TRBV7-9 with TRBJ2-5, with 12 bases aligning to TRBD2. The CDR3 loop spans 16 amino acids. The V and J ends lost 4 bases and 4 bases, in that order; junction bases with no gene match: 7. CDR1 is SEHNR, CDR2 FQNEAQ, per germline (reference sequence). In nucleotides, the CDR3 is TGTGCCAGCAGCTCCCCGACTAGCGGGAGTATAGAGACCCAGTACTTC. It specifies CASSSPTSGSIETQYF.

J is TRBJ2-1 and V is TRBV11-2; 10 bases align to TRBD2. The CDR3 extends over 16 amino acids. The germline CDR1 and CDR2 sequences are SGHAT and FQNNGV. V gave up 3 bases and J gave up 3 bases; unmatched junction bases: 5. The CDR3, as DNA: TGTGCCAGCAGCTTGTTACTAGCGGGAATCTACAATGAGCAGTTCTTC. It is translated as CASSLLLAGIYNEQFF.

The chain recombines TRBV11-2 with TRBJ2-1; 13 positions agree with TRBD2. Germline values: CDR1 SGHAT, CDR2 FQNNGV. V was pared by 1 base and J by 15 bases, with 12 bases of the junction left unmatched. CDR3 length equals 16 residues. CDR3 nucleotide sequence: TGTGCCAGCAGCTTAGTATGGACTAGCGGGAGACGTTTCTCGTTCTTC. The encoded protein is CASSLVWTSGRRFSFF.

The chain is built from TRBV12-5 and TRBJ1-2; TRBD1 is a possible D gene (5 bases). Trimming stripped 6 bases from V and 4 bases from J, with 15 bases between. The CDR3 has 14 residues. CDR1 is LGHNT and CDR2 is FRNRAP in the germline V gene. This CDR3 reads CASGSPSGFYGYTF. The CDR3 nucleotides are TGTGCTAGTGGGTCTCCGTCAGGGTTCTATGGCTACACCTTC.

V usage is TRBV4-2 and J usage is TRBJ1-1; maybe TRBD1 (5 bases). Germline assignment: CDR1 LGHNA and CDR2 YNFKEQ. The CDR3 length is 16 residues. Deletions cut 0 bases from V and 1 base from J, with 12 bases between. The CDR3 bases are TGTGCCAGCAGCCAAGAGGGGGAGCTCGGGAACACTGAAGCTTTCTTT. Translation gives CASSQEGELGNTEAFF.

This clone was detected only once. The rearrangement uses TRBV5-4 and TRBJ1-1; the D gene is possibly TRBD1 (5 bases). V lost 3 bases, J lost 1 base, and 13 bases lay in between. Germline V gives CDR1 SGHNT, CDR2 YYREEE (reference sequence). This CDR3 spans 15 amino acids. CDR3 amino acids: CASSSDGTPNTEAFF. The CDR3, as DNA: TGTGCCAGCAGCTCGGACGGGACCCCGAACACTGAAGCTTTCTTT.

V is TRBV7-6 and J is TRBJ2-1; TRBD2 aligns across 7 bases. The CDR3 loop spans 21 amino acids. Germline V gene data show CDR1 as SGHVS and CDR2 as FNYEAQ. V shed 1 base and J 2 bases; nucleotides not matched to a gene: 20. The CDR3 nucleotides read TGTGCCAGCAGCTTAGGACCACATAGCAAACGCGGGAGCTTCCCCTACAATGAGCAGTTCTTC. Protein sequence: CASSLGPHSKRGSFPYNEQFF.

The chain uses TRBV6-6 and TRBJ2-2; D is tentatively TRBD1 or TRBD2 (5 bases each). In germline, CDR1 is MNHNY, CDR2 SVGAGI (reference sequence). The V end was cut by 0 bases, the J end by 5 bases, with 7 bases between. The CDR3 is 14 amino acids. The CDR3 protein is CASSYSGGTGELFF. CDR3 coding DNA: TGTGCCAGCAGTTACTCTGGGGGAACCGGGGAGCTGTTTTTT.